This TCR beta chain was captured by sequencing in a study of molecular identifiers for immune sequencing clone quantification. Points from the study as a whole: Molecules of identical TCR sharing a barcode could underestimate highly expanded clone sizes. Investigators reportedly could detect spiked Jurkat TCR RNA from one cell among approximately 930,000 naive cells. Clones above 20 RNA copies contained over 98% of effector molecules but under 1% of naive ones.

TCRdb reanalysed the PCR reads using MiXCR and keeps one entry per CDR3 protein. The sample includes over 600,000 distinct CDR3 sequences, around 20% of them seen just once. This clonotype has at least ten counts. Its target is unknown. This receptor was taken from a human donor in good health. Some libraries in this study had Jurkat cell RNA spiked in. The source material was naive CD8+ T cells from blood, with Jurkat cell RNA spiked in. Subset denoted: FACS-sorted CD8+CD4-CCR7+CD45RA+ naive T cells.

The CDR3 loop reads CASSLNVPGSSYEQYF. CDR3 nucleotide sequence: TGTGCCAGCAGTTTAAATGTCCCCGGGAGCTCCTACGAGCAGTACTTC. V and J are TRBV27 and TRBJ2-7; TRBD2 is a possible D gene (6 bases). The CDR3 runs 16 residues. The V end was cut by 2 bases, the J end by 0 bases, with 14 bases between. Germline V gene data show CDR1 as MNHEY and CDR2 as SMNVEV (reference sequence).